One sample yielded the 27 T cell receptor beta chains listed below, sequenced in a study of blood T cells in healthy people across ages. Alongside a J-beta primer mix, a sample-barcoded 5' primer served in a second PCR lasting roughly 6 to 12 cycles. TCRdb reprocessed the 5' RACE reads via MiXCR and lists one record per CDR3 protein. The data contain over a million distinct CDR3 sequences, approximately 59% of them seen just once; the ten biggest clones take up more than 6%. Sequenced sample: blood. These receptors all come from a man between 18 and 35 years old in good health.

This sequence joins TRBV4-2 and TRBJ2-2; the D is unclear. This CDR3 comprises 14 residues. Germline CDR1 is LGHNA and CDR2 is YNFKEQ. V lost 0 bases to trimming and J lost 2 bases, with 4 bases between them. CDR3 bases: TGTGCCAGCAGCCAAGAAGATAACACCGGGGAGCTGTTTTTT. Its translation: CASSQEDNTGELFF.

This chain uses TRBV25-1 with TRBJ2-1; TRBD1 aligns across 8 bases. CDR3 length: 16 residues. V was clipped by 0 bases and J by 5 bases; unmatched bases: 6. Germline CDR1 reads MGHDK; CDR2 reads SYGVNS. In DNA, the CDR3 is TGTGCCAGCAGTGAATATGGAGGACAGGGAGACAATGAGCAGTTCTTC. It yields the protein CASSEYGGQGDNEQFF.

This chain connects TRBV2 to TRBJ2-1; TRBD1 matches at 9 bases. The J call could be wrong; TRBJ2-7 is a better fit for the DNA end. Germline V gene lookup returns CDR1 SNHLY and CDR2 FYNNEI. This CDR3 region has 15 residues. CDR3 amino acids: CASSHPGTGNYEQYF. The CDR3 DNA sequence: TGTGCCAGCAGTCATCCCGGGACAGGGAATTACGAGCAGTACTTC.

V usage is TRBV20-1 and J usage is TRBJ2-3; tentative D call: TRBD2 (6 bases). Deletions cut 6 bases from V and 8 bases from J, with 15 bases between. The CDR3 consists of 12 residues. Germline V CDR1 and CDR2: DFQATT, SNEGSKA (reference sequence). The CDR3 sequence: CSAGDSRPTQYF. Here the CDR3 DNA reads TGCAGTGCCGGGGACTCCCGACCTACGCAGTATTTT.

CDR3 in amino acids: CASSLGTGHEQFF. CDR3 nucleotides: TGCGCCAGCAGCTTGGGTACGGGACATGAGCAGTTCTTC. This chain links TRBV5-1 with TRBJ2-1; the D call may be TRBD1 or TRBD2 (5 bases each). Trimming removed 0 bases from V and 8 bases from J, with 9 bases in between. This CDR3 is 13 amino acids long. Looked up from germline, CDR1 is SGHRS and CDR2 is YFSETQ.

V gene TRBV6-6 combines with J gene TRBJ2-2, with 7 bases fitting TRBD2. This CDR3 has 15 residues. V shed 8 bases, J shed 7 bases, and the junction held 13 bases outside the gene matches. CDR1 and CDR2 (germline): MNHNY, SVGAGI (reference sequence). The CDR3 here is CASRGASGGFGELFF. CDR3 DNA sequence: TGTGCCAGCCGCGGGGCTAGCGGCGGGTTCGGGGAGCTGTTTTTT.

This clonotype occurred once. A read error may produce the germline difference seen at one junction end. The rearrangement links TRBV6-5 to TRBJ2-2, with D perhaps being TRBD1 or TRBD2 (7 bases each). CDR3 size: 16 residues. The germline CDR1 and CDR2 sequences are MNHEY and SVGAGI. The CDR3 region has the DNA TGTGCCAGCACTTACGGTGGCAGGGGGGGCACCGGGGAGCTGTTTTTT. It translates to CASTYGGRGGTGELFF.

The chain recombines TRBV7-9 with TRBJ1-4; D gene uncertain. This CDR3 spans 16 amino acids. With 4 bases removed from V and 4 bases from J, the gap between germline ends came to 16 bases. Germline values: CDR1 SEHNR, CDR2 FQNEAQ (reference sequence). The CDR3 nucleotides are TGTGCCAGCAGCTCAAAGGCCAGGTTTTATAATGAAAAACTGTTTTTT. The encoded protein is CASSSKARFYNEKLFF.

J is TRBJ2-5 and V is TRBV5-6; 8 bases are a match to TRBD1. The end of the DNA fits TRBJ2-7 better, so the J call may be wrong. The CDR3 totals 19 residues. CDR1 and CDR2 (germline): SGHDT, YYEEEE. This chain's CDR3 is CASSLNRDRRHQGIYEQYF. In nucleotides, the CDR3 is TGTGCCAGCAGCTTGAACCGGGACAGGCGCCATCAAGGTATCTACGAGCAGTACTTC.

V gene TRBV12-3 or TRBV12-4 combines with J gene TRBJ2-4, with a possible D match to TRBD1 (6 bases). Trimming cost V 2 bases and J 7 bases, with 12 bases left between them. The CDR3 consists of 14 residues. Here the CDR3 DNA reads TGTGCCAGCAGTTTACACAGGGAGTTTAACATTCAGTACTTC. Translation: CASSLHREFNIQYF.

This chain links TRBV6-2 or TRBV6-3 with TRBJ2-7; 9 positions agree with TRBD1. The germline V gene encodes CDR1 MNHEY and CDR2 SVGEGT. CDR3 length: 15 amino acids. V shed 1 base and J 3 bases; nucleotides not matched to a gene: 4. The CDR3: CASSYLRTGDYEQYF. The CDR3 DNA reads as TGTGCCAGCAGTTACTTACGGACAGGGGACTACGAGCAGTACTTC.

Only a few counts were recorded for this clonotype. V and J are TRBV7-2 and TRBJ1-2; possibly TRBD1 for D (5 bases). Trimming stripped 2 bases from V and 3 bases from J, with 16 bases between. CDR1 SGHTA and CDR2 FQGNSA come from the germline V gene. This CDR3 spans 16 amino acids. CDR3 nucleotide sequence: TGTGCCAGCAGCTTAAACGGCCCCGGGACGGACTATGGCTACACCTTC. Protein: CASSLNGPGTDYGYTF.

V usage is TRBV3-1 and J usage is TRBJ2-1; 7 bases align to TRBD1. The CDR3 is made up of 16 amino acids. Germline CDR1 reads LGHDT; CDR2 reads YNNKEL (reference sequence). With 9 bases clipped from V and 0 bases from J, the junction kept 11 bases outside the gene matches. The CDR3, as DNA: TGTGCCAGTAGGGGGACAGTAAATAGCTCCTACAATGAGCAGTTCTTC. It encodes CASRGTVNSSYNEQFF.

This rearrangement joins TRBV12-3 or TRBV12-4 to TRBJ2-3; D is unclear. The CDR3 covers 12 residues. Trimming took off 6 bases at V and 6 bases at J, with 10 bases between the two ends. The CDR3 spells CASRYPRDTQYF. For the CDR3, the DNA is TGTGCCAGCAGATACCCTAGGGATACGCAGTATTTT.

The V call is TRBV29-1, the J call TRBJ2-3; D gene unclear. V dropped 7 bases and J dropped 3 bases, with 17 bases sitting between them. The CDR3 covers 14 residues. In germline, CDR1 is SQVTM, CDR2 ANQGSEA. The CDR3 spells CSAPVGRGTDTQYF. For the CDR3, the DNA is TGCAGCGCCCCGGTTGGACGCGGAACAGATACGCAGTATTTT.

The CDR3, as DNA: TGCGCCAGCAGCCAAGAAAGAGGGCTACCCGATGAGCAGTTCTTC. Its translation: CASSQERGLPDEQFF. The chain links TRBV4-3 to TRBJ2-1; possible D gene TRBD2, 5 bases. The CDR3 spans 15 residues. Per the germline V gene, CDR1 is LGHNA and CDR2 is YSLEER. V lost 0 bases and J 8 bases, leaving 14 bases between the germline ends.

The rearrangement links TRBV12-3 or TRBV12-4 to TRBJ2-3; D unclear. V was cut by 2 bases and J by 2 bases, with 14 bases left in between. The CDR3 covers 16 residues. The CDR3 loop is CASSLTAESHTDTQYF. CDR3 sequence (DNA): TGTGCCAGCAGTTTAACTGCAGAGTCCCACACAGATACGCAGTATTTT.

The chain is built from TRBV6-5 and TRBJ1-5; D is ambiguous. The germline V gene has CDR1 MNHEY and CDR2 SVGAGI. The CDR3 is 15 residues long. Trimming removed 8 bases from V and 3 bases from J, with 17 bases in between. The CDR3 bases are TGTGCCAGCCAGTCGATTTCGGATATCAATCAGCCCCAGCATTTT. Amino acids: CASQSISDINQPQHF.

On this clonotype itself: The germline gene is not matched at one end of the junction; a read error may be the cause. The CDR3, as DNA: TGCGCCAACAGCCCCGAAGTCCGAGACTACAATGAGCAGTTCTTC. Translation gives CANSPEVRDYNEQFF. The rearrangement joins TRBV4-1 to TRBJ2-1; D not resolved. In germline, CDR1 is MGHRA, CDR2 YSYEKL. The CDR3 consists of 15 residues.

CDR3 bases: TGTGCCAGCAGTTTAAGTCTAGCGGGTGACAATGAGCAGTTCTTC. It translates to CASSLSLAGDNEQFF. The chain has TRBV12-3 or TRBV12-4 and TRBJ2-1; TRBD2 matches at 8 bases. Trimming cost V 2 bases and J 5 bases; bases outside gene matches: 5. The CDR3 extends over 15 amino acids.

This clonotype was counted between two and nine times. V gene TRBV5-6 combines with J gene TRBJ2-4; D unresolved. Germline values: CDR1 SGHDT, CDR2 YYEEEE. The CDR3 loop spans 14 amino acids. Trimming cost V 4 bases and J 8 bases, with 16 bases left between them. The CDR3 DNA sequence: TGTGCCAGCAGCAGACAAGGTTTTTCTCACATTCAGTACTTC. Protein sequence: CASSRQGFSHIQYF.

This chain uses TRBV4-1 with TRBJ2-1; D uncertain. TRBJ2-7 matches the DNA end more closely, so the J call is doubtful. Germline CDR1 MGHRA, CDR2 YSYEKL. The CDR3 is 19 residues long. The CDR3 DNA reads TGCGCCAGCAGCCAGTTGGCCCTAGTCGATCCGAGCTCCTACAATGAGCAGTACTTC. This gives the protein CASSQLALVDPSSYNEQYF.

This clonotype was counted only a few times. The V and J genes are TRBV7-9 and TRBJ2-1; perhaps D is TRBD1 or TRBD2 (5 bases each). The CDR3 consists of 15 residues. Germline-derived CDR1 and CDR2 are SEHNR and FQNEAQ (reference sequence). With 1 base removed from V and 8 bases from J, the gap between germline ends came to 15 bases. CDR3 bases: TGTGCCAGCAGCTTAGAAGGGACCACCAGCGATGAGCAGTTCTTC. This gives the protein CASSLEGTTSDEQFF. Using reference TRBV7-9 and TRBJ2-1 for the parts outside the CDR3, the full variable domain is DTGVSQNPRHKITKRGQNVTFRCDPISEHNRLYWYRQTLGQGPEFLTYFQNEAQLEKSRLLSDRFSAERPKGSFSTLEIQRTEQGDSAMYLCASSLEGTTSDEQFFGPGTRLTVL.

The chain has TRBV7-2 and TRBJ1-2, with 10 bases lining up with TRBD1. The CDR3 runs to 15 residues. CDR1 and CDR2 (germline): SGHTA, FQGNSA. After removal of 3 bases from V and 8 bases from J, the junction contained 9 bases not matched to a gene. In DNA form, the CDR3 reads TGTGCCAGCAGCTTTTTTGGACAGGGGGAGAAGGGCTACACCTTC. This codes for CASSFFGQGEKGYTF.

The chain has TRBV5-6 and TRBJ2-3; D possibly corresponds to TRBD1 (5 bases). The V gene's germline CDR1 is SGHDT and CDR2 YYEEEE. Trimming shortened V by 0 bases and J by 4 bases, and 15 bases separated the two germline ends. The CDR3 is made up of 16 amino acids. The CDR3 region has the DNA TGTGCCAGCAGCTTGGTAGGGGCCCTCCTACCAGATACGCAGTATTTT. Amino acids: CASSLVGALLPDTQYF. The full variable domain, completed using reference TRBV5-6 and TRBJ2-3, is DAGVTQSPTHLIKTRGQQVTLRCSPKSGHDTVSWYQQALGQGPQFIFQYYEEEERQRGNFPDRFSGHQFPNYSSELNVNALLLGDSALYLCASSLVGALLPDTQYFGPGTRLTVL.

The J gene is TRBJ2-1, the V gene TRBV2, with 10 bases lining up with TRBD2. The CDR3 covers 18 residues. V lost 0 bases, J lost 8 bases, and 13 bases stayed unmatched. Germline CDR1 is SNHLY and CDR2 is FYNNEI. The CDR3 DNA reads as TGTGCCAGCAGTGAAGCGCTTGGGACTAGCGCCCGATCGGATGAGCAGTTCTTC. This codes for CASSEALGTSARSDEQFF. The whole variable domain, filled in from reference TRBV2 and TRBJ2-1, reads EPEVTQTPSHQVTQMGQEVILRCVPISNHLYFYWYRQILGQKVEFLVSFYNNEISEKSEIFDDQFSVERPDGSNFTLKIRSTKLEDSAMYFCASSEALGTSARSDEQFFGPGTRLTVL.

The CDR3 protein is CASSASTSGGAQETQYF. In DNA form, the CDR3 reads TGTGCCAGCAGCGCCTCGACTAGCGGGGGGGCCCAAGAGACCCAGTACTTC. This chain uses TRBV5-6 with TRBJ2-5, with 14 nucleotides matching TRBD2. With V trimmed by 4 bases and J by 1 base, 6 bases remained unmatched. Germline CDR1 is SGHDT and CDR2 is YYEEEE. The CDR3 has 17 amino acids.